This T cell receptor beta chain was profiled in a study of T cell responses to AZD1222 COVID-19 vaccine. Study-level results: There were vaccine-associated CD4 TCRs across spike, dominant at 160-218 and 743-854. Spike-specific TCR breadth and depth both grew after two AZD1222 doses.

Investigators merged groups given second doses at roughly 4 or roughly 12 weeks. From germline, CDR1 is SGHRS and CDR2 YFSETQ. This CDR3 region has 15 residues. V was pared by 0 bases and J by 3 bases, with 9 bases between. This clone has a handful of counts. Its antigen is currently unknown. The assay was immunoSEQ multiplex PCR, and TCRdb's table has in-frame clones only and misses some. This table holds roughly 150,000 clones, 92% found once. The sequencing here drew on peripheral blood, taken 28 days after the second AZD1222 dose. The receptor was derived from an adult who received the AZD1222 COVID-19 vaccine. The rearrangement uses TRBV5-1 and TRBJ2-2; possible D gene TRBD1, 6 bases. The CDR3 sequence is CASSLAPGDTGELFF. The CDR3 DNA follows: TGCGCCAGCAGCTTGGCCCCAGGGGACACCGGGGAGCTGTTTTTT.